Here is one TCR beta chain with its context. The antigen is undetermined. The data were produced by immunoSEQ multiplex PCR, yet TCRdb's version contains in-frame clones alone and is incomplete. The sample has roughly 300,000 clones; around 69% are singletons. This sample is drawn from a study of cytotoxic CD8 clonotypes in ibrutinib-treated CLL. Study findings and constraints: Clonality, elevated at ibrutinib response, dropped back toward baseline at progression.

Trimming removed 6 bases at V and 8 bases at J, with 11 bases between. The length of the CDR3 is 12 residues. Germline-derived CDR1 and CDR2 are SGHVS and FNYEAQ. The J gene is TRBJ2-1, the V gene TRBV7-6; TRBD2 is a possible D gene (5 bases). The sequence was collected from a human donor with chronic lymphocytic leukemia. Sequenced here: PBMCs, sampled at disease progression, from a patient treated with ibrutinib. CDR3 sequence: CASSLTGYEQFF. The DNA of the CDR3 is TGTGCCAGCAGTCTAACGGGGTATGAGCAGTTCTTC.